This T cell receptor beta chain emerged from a study of vaccination and CD4 T cells after COVID-19. Study summary: Fewer than 10 convalescent patients had mild and one had severe PCR-confirmed SARS-CoV-2 disease.

The ends were cut back, 2 bases at V and 1 base at J, with 12 bases in the middle. This CDR3 comprises 15 residues. The germline V gene has CDR1 MDHEN and CDR2 SYDVKM. As for this clonotype: Its antigen is as yet unknown.

Sequenced with the Oncomine TCR Beta short-read assay was DNA taken from cultured CD4+ T cells. It was cultured CD4+ T cells from which genomic DNA was extracted. TCRdb redid the calling of the PCR reads with MiXCR, one entry per CDR3 protein. The sample consists of about 11,000 distinct CDR3 sequences, around a third of them appearing once. As for treatment: roughly 10-day PBMC culture with coronavirus spike peptide pools or control peptides (ViraFEST assay). This receptor was obtained from a human donor who had recovered from COVID-19. The chain couples TRBV28 to TRBJ2-7, with a tentative D call TRBD2 (7 bases). The sequencing here drew on CD4+ T cells from blood, cultured in vitro, taken after SARS-CoV-2 vaccination. In DNA form, the CDR3 reads TGTGCCAGCAGTTTAATGGGAGGGGGGTCCTACGAGCAGTACTTC. The encoded protein is CASSLMGGGSYEQYF.